This TCR beta chain was observed in a study of preoperative IRX-2 immunotherapy in early breast cancer. Data came from immunoSEQ multiplex PCR; TCRdb stores just in-frame clones and leaves some out. This sample yields around 62,000 clones, of which 94% are seen a single time; under 2% belongs to the top ten. Treatment in this sample: preoperative locoregional IRX-2 cytokine immunotherapy. In germline, CDR1 is SEHNR, CDR2 FQNEAQ (reference sequence). V was cut by 0 bases and J by 7 bases, with 4 bases left in between. The CDR3 is 13 residues long. The chain has TRBV7-9 and TRBJ1-6; D uncertain. Sample collection occurred from a patient treated with IRX-2 immunotherapy. The source of this sequence is a human donor with breast cancer. CDR3 DNA sequence: TGTGCCAGCAGCTTAGCCCGGAATTCACCCCTCCACTTT. The encoded protein is CASSLARNSPLHF.